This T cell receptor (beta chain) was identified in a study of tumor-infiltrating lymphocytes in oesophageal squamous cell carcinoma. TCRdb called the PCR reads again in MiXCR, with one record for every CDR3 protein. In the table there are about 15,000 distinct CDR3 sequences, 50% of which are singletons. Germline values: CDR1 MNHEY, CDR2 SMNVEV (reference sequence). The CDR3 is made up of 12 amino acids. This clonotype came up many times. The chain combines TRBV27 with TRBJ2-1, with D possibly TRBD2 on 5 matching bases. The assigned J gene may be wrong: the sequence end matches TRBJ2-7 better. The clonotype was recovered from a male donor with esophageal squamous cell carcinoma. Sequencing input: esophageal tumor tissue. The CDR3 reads CASSKLGNEQYF. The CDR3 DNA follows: TGTGCCAGCAGCAAACTAGGCAATGAGCAGTACTTC.